Sequencing of this T cell receptor (beta chain) was carried out in a study of CD8+ T cells in alopecia areata. Background on the study: Patients received oral tofacitinib, 5 to 10 mg twice daily, for moderate-to-severe alopecia areata.

The authors extracted RNA and reverse transcribed it into cDNA as the sequencing template. TCRdb's table, derived via immunoSEQ multiplex PCR, lists solely in-frame clones and lacks some. Of hundreds of thousands of clones in the sample, around two fifths were seen once. The CDR3 has 13 amino acids. Trimming pared 0 bases from V and 5 bases from J, leaving 8 bases between. The germline V gene encodes CDR1 SGHTS and CDR2 YDEGEE. Treatment noted: oral pan-JAK inhibitor, 5-10 mg twice daily. The specimen was CD4+ T cells sorted from blood, collected at approximately week 30, from a patient treated with tofacitinib. The gene calls are TRBV5-8 and TRBJ2-5; D is unclear. This receptor was obtained from a human donor with alopecia areata. CDR3 loop: CASSLGRVETQYF. CDR3 bases: TGTGCCAGCAGCTTGGGACGCGTGGAGACCCAGTACTTC.